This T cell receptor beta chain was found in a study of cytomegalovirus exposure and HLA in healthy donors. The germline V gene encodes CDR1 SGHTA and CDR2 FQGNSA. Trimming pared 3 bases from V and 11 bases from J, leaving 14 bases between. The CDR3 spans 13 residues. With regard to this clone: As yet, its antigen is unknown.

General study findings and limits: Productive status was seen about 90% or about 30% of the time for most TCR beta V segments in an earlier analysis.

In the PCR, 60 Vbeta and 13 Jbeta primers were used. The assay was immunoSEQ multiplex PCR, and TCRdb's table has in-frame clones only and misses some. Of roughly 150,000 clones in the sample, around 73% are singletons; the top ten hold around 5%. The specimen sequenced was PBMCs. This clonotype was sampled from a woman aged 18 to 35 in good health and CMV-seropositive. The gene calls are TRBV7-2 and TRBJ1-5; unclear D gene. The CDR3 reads CASSFRPNLAQHF. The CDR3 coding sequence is TGTGCCAGCAGCTTCAGGCCGAACTTAGCCCAGCATTTT.